The sample holds many counts of the clone carrying this T cell receptor (beta chain). Using RNA transcripts as the source, TCR beta CDR3 regions were amplified. HTBI primers were employed in a first-round RT-PCR of the TCR CDR3. TCRdb reprocessed the multiplex PCR reads with MiXCR, giving one entry per CDR3 protein. The sample has 300,000 to 400,000 distinct CDR3 sequences, approximately 15% seen once. Recently diagnosed hyperthyroidism of less than 2 months' duration affected patients aged 18 to 65. PBMCs were obtained from approximately 10 ml fresh peripheral blood. Trimming removed 1 base from V and 3 bases from J; junction bases left unmatched: 6. The CDR3 is 16 amino acids. The germline gives CDR1 LGHNT, CDR2 FRNRAP. This sample was included in a study of T cells in Graves' hyperthyroidism and ophthalmopathy. Study information: Peripheral blood was obtained at initial diagnosis, preceding any treatment.

The source material was blood. This rearrangement joins TRBV12-5 to TRBJ2-7, with 10 nucleotides matching TRBD2. The TCR sequence derives from a woman in her fifties or sixties with Graves' hyperthyroidism. CDR3: CASGLGGASGSYEQYF. The CDR3 DNA is TGTGCTAGTGGTTTGGGAGGGGCTAGCGGGAGCTACGAGCAGTACTTC. Complete variable domain (other parts from reference TRBV12-5 and TRBJ2-7): DARVTQTPRHKVTEMGQEVTMRCQPILGHNTVFWYRQTMMQGLELLAYFRNRAPLDDSGMPKDRFSAEMPDATLATLKIQPSEPRDSAVYFCASGLGGASGSYEQYFGPGTRLTVT.